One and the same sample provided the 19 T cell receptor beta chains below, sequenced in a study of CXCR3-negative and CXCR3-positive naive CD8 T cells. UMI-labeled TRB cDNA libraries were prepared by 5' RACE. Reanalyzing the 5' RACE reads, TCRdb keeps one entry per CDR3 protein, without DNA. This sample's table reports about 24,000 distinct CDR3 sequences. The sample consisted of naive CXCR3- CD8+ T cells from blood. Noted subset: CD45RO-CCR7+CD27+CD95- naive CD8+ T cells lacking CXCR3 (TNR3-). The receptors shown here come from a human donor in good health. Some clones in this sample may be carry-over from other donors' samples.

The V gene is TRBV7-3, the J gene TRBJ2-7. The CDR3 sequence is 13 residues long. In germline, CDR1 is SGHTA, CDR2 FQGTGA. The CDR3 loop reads CASSSSGAHEQYF. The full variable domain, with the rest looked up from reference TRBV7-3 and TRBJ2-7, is GAGVSQTPSNKVTEKGKYVELRCDPISGHTALYWYRQSLGQGPEFLIYFQGTGAADDSGLPNDRFFAVRPEGSVSTLKIQRTERGDSAVYLCASSSSGAHEQYFGPGTRLTVT.

The CDR3 loop is CASSFHRVGTTNAQYF. This chain joins TRBV7-6 and TRBJ2-7; the D call from TCRdb, TRBD1, cannot be confirmed without DNA. This CDR3 comprises 16 residues. Germline CDR1 and CDR2: SGHVS and FNYEAQ. Looking up the rest from reference TRBV7-6 and TRBJ2-7 gives the full variable domain: GAGVSQSPRYKVTKRGQDVALRCDPISGHVSLYWYRQALGQGPEFLTYFNYEAQQDKSGLPNDRFSAERPEGSISTLTIQRTEQRDSAMYRCASSFHRVGTTNAQYFGPGTRLTVT.

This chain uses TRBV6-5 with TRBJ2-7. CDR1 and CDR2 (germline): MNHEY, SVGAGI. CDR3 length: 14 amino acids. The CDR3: CASSYSSGFSEQYF.

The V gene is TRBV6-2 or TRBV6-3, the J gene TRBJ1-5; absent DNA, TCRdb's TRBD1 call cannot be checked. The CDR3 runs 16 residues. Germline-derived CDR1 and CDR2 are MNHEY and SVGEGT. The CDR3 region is CASSTGRQGLNQPQHF.

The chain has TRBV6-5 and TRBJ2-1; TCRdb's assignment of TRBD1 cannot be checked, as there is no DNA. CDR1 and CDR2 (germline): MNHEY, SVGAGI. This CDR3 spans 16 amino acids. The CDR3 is CASTSSGGPYYNEQFF.

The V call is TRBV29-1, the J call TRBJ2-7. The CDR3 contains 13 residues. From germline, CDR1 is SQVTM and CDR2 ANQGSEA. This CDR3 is CSVAEGTTYEQYF.

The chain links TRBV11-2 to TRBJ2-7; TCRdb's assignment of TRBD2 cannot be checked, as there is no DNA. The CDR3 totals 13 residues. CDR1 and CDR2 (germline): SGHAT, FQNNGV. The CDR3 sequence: CASSPRTSYEQYF.

This CDR3 reads CASSFTGDTAFF. This chain links TRBV27 with TRBJ1-1; the D call of TRBD1 rests on TCRdb alone, since no DNA is present to check it. The CDR3 consists of 12 residues. Germline CDR1 is MNHEY and CDR2 is SMNVEV (reference sequence).

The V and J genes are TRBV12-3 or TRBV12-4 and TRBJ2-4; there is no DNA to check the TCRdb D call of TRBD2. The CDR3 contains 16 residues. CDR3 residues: CASRPGTSGGENIQYF.

The CDR3 sequence: CASSNSGFLRGEEQYF. The chain carries TRBV7-2 and TRBJ2-7; no DNA is available, so the TRBD1 call from TCRdb remains unchecked. The CDR3 totals 16 residues. Germline assignment: CDR1 SGHTA and CDR2 FQGNSA.

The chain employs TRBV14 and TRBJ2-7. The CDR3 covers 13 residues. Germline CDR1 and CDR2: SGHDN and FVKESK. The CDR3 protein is CASSQVIGDEQYF.

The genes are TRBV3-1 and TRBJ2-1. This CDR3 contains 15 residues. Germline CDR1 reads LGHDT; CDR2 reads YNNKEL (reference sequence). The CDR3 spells CASSQVPWGDNEQFF.

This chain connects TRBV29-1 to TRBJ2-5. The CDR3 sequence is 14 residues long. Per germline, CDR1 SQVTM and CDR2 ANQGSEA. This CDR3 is CSVDLGLVQETQYF.

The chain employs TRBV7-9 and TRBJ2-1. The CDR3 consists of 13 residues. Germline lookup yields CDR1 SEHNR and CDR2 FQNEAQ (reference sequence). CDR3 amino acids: CATAGGPYNEQFF.

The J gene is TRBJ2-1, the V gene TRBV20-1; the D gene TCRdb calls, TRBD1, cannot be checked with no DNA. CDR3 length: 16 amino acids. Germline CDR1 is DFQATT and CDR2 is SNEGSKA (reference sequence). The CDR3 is CSAPGGPDRGHNEQFF.

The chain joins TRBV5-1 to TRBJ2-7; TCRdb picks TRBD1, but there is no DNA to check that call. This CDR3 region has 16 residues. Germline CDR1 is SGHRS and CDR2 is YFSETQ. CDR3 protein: CASSFSQRGDSHEQYF.

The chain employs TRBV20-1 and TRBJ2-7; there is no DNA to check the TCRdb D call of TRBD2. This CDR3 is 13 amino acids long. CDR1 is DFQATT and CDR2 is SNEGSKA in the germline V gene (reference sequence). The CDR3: CSAALLNSYEQYF.

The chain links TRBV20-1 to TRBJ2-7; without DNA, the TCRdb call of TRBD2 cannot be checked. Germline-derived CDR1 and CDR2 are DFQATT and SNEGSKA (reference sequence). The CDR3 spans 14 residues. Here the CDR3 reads CSASNRGFSYEQYF.

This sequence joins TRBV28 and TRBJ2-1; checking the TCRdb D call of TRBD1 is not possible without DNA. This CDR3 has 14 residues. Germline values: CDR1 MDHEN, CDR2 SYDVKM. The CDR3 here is CASLSGGRGNEQFF.